This T cell receptor beta chain comes out of a study of T-cell reconstitution after alpha-beta-depleted transplantation in children. Whole-study results and caveats: The study reportedly traced alpha-beta T cells about two months after transplant to several hundred expanded graft clones. The main origin of T-cell counts and diversity one year after transplant was newly produced T cells. Surviving recipient T cells and thymic progenitors produced the high day-60 TCRbeta diversity seen in some patients.

The length of the CDR3 is 16 residues. CDR1 is DFQATT, CDR2 SNEGSKA, per germline (reference sequence). Regarding this clonotype: Its antigen is as yet unknown. A much larger clone differs by one base, so this may be a read error.

Researchers prepared the TCRbeta library using unique molecular identifiers, the study reports. TCRdb analysed the PCR reads with MiXCR anew, one entry per CDR3 protein. In the table there are hundreds of thousands of distinct CDR3 sequences, about 12% of which are singletons. The sequencing here drew on PBMCs, taken before TCRalphabeta/CD19-depleted stem cell transplant. The chain has TRBV20-1 and TRBJ2-3; 13 bases fit TRBD2. The TCR sequence derives from a girl aged 2-9 years with congenital amegakaryocytic thrombocytopenia, due to receive a stem cell transplant. The CDR3 here is CSASPWTSGSTDTHYF. In DNA form, the CDR3 reads TGCAGTGCTAGTCCCTGGACTAGCGGGAGCACAGATACGCATTATTTT.